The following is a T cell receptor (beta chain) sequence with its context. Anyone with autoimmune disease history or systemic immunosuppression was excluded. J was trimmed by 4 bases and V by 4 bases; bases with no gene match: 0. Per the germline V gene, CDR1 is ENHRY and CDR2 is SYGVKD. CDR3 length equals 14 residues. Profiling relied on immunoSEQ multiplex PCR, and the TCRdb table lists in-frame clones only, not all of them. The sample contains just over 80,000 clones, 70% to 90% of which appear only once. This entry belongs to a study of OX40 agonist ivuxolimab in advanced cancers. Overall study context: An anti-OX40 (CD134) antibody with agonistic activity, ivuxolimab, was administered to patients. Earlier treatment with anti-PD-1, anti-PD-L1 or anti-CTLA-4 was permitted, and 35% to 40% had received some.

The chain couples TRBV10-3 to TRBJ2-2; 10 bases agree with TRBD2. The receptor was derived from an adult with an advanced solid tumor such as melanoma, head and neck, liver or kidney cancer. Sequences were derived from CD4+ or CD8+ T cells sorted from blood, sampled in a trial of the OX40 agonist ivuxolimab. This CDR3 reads CAISGTSGTGELFF. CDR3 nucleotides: TGTGCCATCAGTGGGACTAGCGGCACCGGGGAGCTGTTTTTT.